This T cell receptor beta chain was retrieved from a study of cytomegalovirus exposure and HLA in healthy donors. Regarding this clone: Its antigen is not known.

Trimming pared 7 bases from V and 0 bases from J, leaving 7 bases between. This CDR3 region has 13 residues. In germline, CDR1 is MDHEN, CDR2 SYDVKM. General study points: As a later analysis revealed, most CMV-associated TCR beta chains appeared HLA-restricted.

The PCR employed 60 Vbeta primers together with 13 Jbeta primers. Profiling relied on immunoSEQ multiplex PCR, and the TCRdb table lists in-frame clones only, not all of them. The table includes some 60,000 clones, over 70% detected once. The clonotype was recovered from a woman aged 40 to 50 in good health and CMV-seronegative. The J gene is TRBJ2-1, the V gene TRBV28, with D maybe TRBD2 (5 bases). The sample taken for sequencing was PBMCs. The CDR3 DNA reads as TGTGCCAGCACGGGGAGCTCCTACAATGAGCAGTTCTTC. As protein: CASTGSSYNEQFF.